The 5 T cell receptor beta chains below come from one sample, sequenced in a study of blood T cell repertoires in COVID-19. Profiled with immunoSEQ multiplex PCR; TCRdb holds only in-frame clones, not every one. The sample lists 300,000 to 450,000 clones; around 87% were seen once. The sequencing input was PBMCs or T cells enriched from blood (not recorded which). These receptors originate from a middle-aged man in a cohort exposed to, infected with or recovered from COVID-19 (not recorded which).

The chain is built from TRBV5-1 and TRBJ2-2, with D perhaps TRBD1 (6 bases). Deletions cut 4 bases from V and 1 base from J, with 11 bases between. The germline gives CDR1 SGHRS, CDR2 YFSETQ. The CDR3 contains 15 residues. The CDR3 spells CASSLQTGNTGELFF. CDR3 in DNA: TGCGCCAGCAGCCTACAGACAGGGAACACCGGGGAGCTGTTTTTT.

The J gene is TRBJ1-4, the V gene TRBV18; D gene unclear. V lost 4 bases and J lost 4, with 10 bases in between. This CDR3 region has 14 residues. Germline V gene sequence: CDR1 KGHSH, CDR2 LQKENI. CDR3 sequence (DNA): TGTGCCAGCTCACAAAGTTCGGGTAATGAAAAACTGTTTTTT. Protein sequence: CASSQSSGNEKLFF.

The J gene is TRBJ2-5, the V gene TRBV18; perhaps TRBD2 as D (6 bases). The CDR3 has 14 residues. Between the trimmed V and J ends, which lost 2 bases and 5 bases, there was a span of 12 bases. Germline V CDR1 and CDR2: KGHSH, LQKENI. The CDR3 reads CASSPSLGGETQYF. In nucleotides, the CDR3 is TGTGCCAGCTCACCATCGCTGGGAGGTGAGACCCAGTACTTC.

The rearrangement uses TRBV2 and TRBJ1-5; weak D call: TRBD1 (5 bases). The CDR3 length is 15 residues. CDR1 and CDR2 (germline): SNHLY, FYNNEI. Trimming removed 6 bases at V and 1 base at J, with 13 bases between. The CDR3 DNA is TGTGCCAGCAGCCAGGGTCTTACGAGCAATCAGCCCCAGCATTTT. Amino acids: CASSQGLTSNQPQHF.

The V gene is TRBV6-5, the J gene TRBJ2-2; 8 bases map to TRBD1. The CDR3 totals 15 residues. Germline V gene lookup returns CDR1 MNHEY and CDR2 SVGAGI. With 6 bases clipped from V and 2 bases from J, the junction kept 5 bases outside the gene matches. CDR3: CASRLTGANTGELFF. The CDR3 DNA reads TGTGCCAGCAGATTGACAGGGGCCAACACCGGGGAGCTGTTTTTT.